This T cell receptor (beta chain) was retrieved from a study of T cell responses to AZD1222 COVID-19 vaccine. The method was immunoSEQ multiplex PCR; TCRdb's version includes in-frame clones alone and lacks a portion of them. Among 140,000 or so clones, more than 90% were seen once, and the ten largest hold over 1.5%. Concerning this clone: Its target is unknown.

General study findings and limits: Vaccine-related CD4 TCRs covered spike, predominating at 160-218 and 743-854. Reports indicate that nearly half of spike-specific TCRs are directed at unmutated variant regions. Elevations in Spike-specific TCR breadth and depth followed administration of two AZD1222 doses.

This CDR3 spans 14 amino acids. Trimming shortened V by 5 bases and J by 1 base, and 8 bases separated the two germline ends. Germline assignment: CDR1 MDHEN and CDR2 SYDVKM. This sequence was found in an adult in good health. V is TRBV28 and J is TRBJ2-2; D is uncertain. The specimen comprised peripheral blood, sampled on day 0 of AZD1222 vaccination. CDR3 nucleotide sequence: TGTGCCAGCAGTCGAGTTGAGAACACCGGGGAGCTGTTTTTT. Protein: CASSRVENTGELFF.